Shown below are 22 T cell receptor beta chains from a single sample sequenced in a study of cytomegalovirus exposure and HLA in healthy donors. Generated by immunoSEQ multiplex PCR, the TCRdb table keeps only in-frame clones and is missing some. The repertoire holds 50,000 to 65,000 clones, roughly nine tenths seen once, with about 15% in the top ten. The sample consisted of PBMCs. These receptors originate from a woman aged 18-35 years in good health and CMV-seronegative.

The chain is built from TRBV19 and TRBJ1-2; 9 bases agree with TRBD1. Germline trimming cut 6 bases from V and 1 base from J; bases unmatched to any gene: 6. This CDR3 region has 15 residues. Per germline, CDR1 LNHDA and CDR2 SQIVND (reference sequence). For the CDR3, the DNA is TGTGCCAGTAGAAAACAGGGGGCCTTTAACTATGGCTACACCTTC. It encodes CASRKQGAFNYGYTF.

V is TRBV29-1 and J is TRBJ2-7; 10 positions match TRBD2. Unmatched junction bases numbered 7, after V lost 6 bases and J lost 5 bases. The CDR3 is 13 amino acids. Germline-derived CDR1 and CDR2 are SQVTM and ANQGSEA. The CDR3 DNA sequence: TGCAGCGTAGACTCTAGCGGGAGCCACGAGCAGTACTTC. Translating gives CSVDSSGSHEQYF.

The table lists this clone with a count of one. The V and J genes are TRBV4-3 and TRBJ2-1; D is uncertain. The CDR3 runs to 16 residues. Trimming removed 0 bases from V and 0 bases from J, with 9 bases in between. CDR1 and CDR2 (germline): LGHNA, YSLEER. CDR3 sequence reads: CASSQDERSSYNEQFF. The CDR3 coding sequence is TGCGCCAGCAGCCAAGATGAGAGGTCCTCCTACAATGAGCAGTTCTTC.

This clone came up once. The chain employs TRBV11-3 and TRBJ2-5; 8 bases align to TRBD2. Germline trimming cut 5 bases from V and 1 base from J; bases unmatched to any gene: 6. CDR1 is SGHNT, CDR2 YENEEA, per germline. This CDR3 is 15 amino acids long. The CDR3 spells CASSPGLEIQETQYF. The DNA of the CDR3 is TGTGCCAGCAGCCCGGGACTAGAAATCCAAGAGACCCAGTACTTC.

CDR3 nucleotide sequence: TGCGCCAGCAGCCAAGATCTAAGGACACCCCAGGATAATGAAAAACTGTTTTTT. Its protein is CASSQDLRTPQDNEKLFF. This sequence joins TRBV4-1 and TRBJ1-4; tentative D call: TRBD1 (5 bases). In germline, CDR1 is MGHRA, CDR2 YSYEKL. V shed 0 bases and J shed 4 bases, with 18 bases lying between them. CDR3 length equals 18 residues.

The chain couples TRBV29-1 to TRBJ1-1, with D uncertain. V was shortened by 4 bases and J by 4 bases, with 10 bases between the two germline ends. Germline V gene sequence: CDR1 SQVTM, CDR2 ANQGSEA. This CDR3 is 12 amino acids long. The CDR3 spells CSVGQIPTEAFF. As DNA, the CDR3 is TGCAGCGTTGGTCAGATTCCCACTGAAGCTTTCTTT.

The gene calls are TRBV19 and TRBJ2-1; D might be TRBD2 (6 bases). V gave up 5 bases and J gave up 10 bases, with 24 bases separating them. There are 16 residues in the CDR3. From germline, CDR1 is LNHDA and CDR2 SQIVND (reference sequence). The CDR3: CASSFRVAEAPREQFF. The CDR3, as DNA: TGTGCCAGTAGTTTTCGCGTAGCGGAGGCCCCCAGGGAGCAGTTCTTC.

V and J are TRBV5-6 and TRBJ1-4, with 9 bases lining up with TRBD1. The CDR3 contains 15 residues. V shed 0 bases, J shed 8 bases, and the junction held 5 bases outside the gene matches. Germline loops: CDR1 SGHDT, CDR2 YYEEEE. As DNA, the CDR3 is TGTGCCAGCAGCTTGGGGACAGGGGTAGGGGAAAAACTGTTTTTT. Its translation: CASSLGTGVGEKLFF.

This sequence joins TRBV19 and TRBJ2-1; the D gene is possibly TRBD2 (6 bases). CDR3 length equals 12 residues. V lost 7 bases, J lost 7 bases, and 11 bases lay in between. Germline CDR1 and CDR2: LNHDA and SQIVND (reference sequence). As DNA, the CDR3 is TGTGCCAGTAAGGAGGGAGGTAATGAGCAGTTCTTC. It codes for CASKEGGNEQFF.

The V call is TRBV7-2, the J call TRBJ2-3; 11 bases match TRBD2. This CDR3 region has 18 residues. Germline V lookup: CDR1 SGHTA, CDR2 FQGNSA. Trimming cost V 3 bases and J 0 bases; bases outside gene matches: 8. The CDR3 loop is CASSLGTSGRTSTDTQYF. In DNA, the CDR3 is TGTGCCAGCAGCTTGGGGACTAGCGGAAGAACTAGCACAGATACGCAGTATTTT.

The gene calls are TRBV2 and TRBJ1-1; the D gene is possibly TRBD1 (6 bases). Trimming stripped 7 bases from V and 1 base from J, with 13 bases between. In germline, CDR1 is SNHLY, CDR2 FYNNEI. The CDR3 contains 14 residues. Here the CDR3 reads CASKGGLGNTEAFF. CDR3 DNA sequence: TGTGCCAGCAAGGGGGGGTTGGGGAACACTGAAGCTTTCTTT.

The chain employs TRBV7-9 and TRBJ2-1, with 9 bases lining up with TRBD1. This CDR3 region has 18 residues. V trimming: 4 bases; J trimming: 6 bases; junction bases outside the gene matches: 16. Per the germline V gene, CDR1 is SEHNR and CDR2 is FQNEAQ (reference sequence). For the CDR3, the DNA is TGTGCCAGCAGCTCCCGGGACAGGGAGGGAATCGTGGTCAATGAGCAGTTCTTC. Protein sequence: CASSSRDREGIVVNEQFF.

In its sample, this clone was seen a few times. The V and J genes are TRBV7-9 and TRBJ1-2; TRBD1 is a possible D gene (6 bases). V gave up 1 base and J gave up 3 bases, with 15 bases separating them. The length of the CDR3 is 16 residues. CDR1 and CDR2 (germline): SEHNR, FQNEAQ (reference sequence). The CDR3 DNA is TGTGCCAGCAGCTTAGGGCTGACAGGAAGAGACTATGGCTACACCTTC. Its translation is CASSLGLTGRDYGYTF. Supplemented by reference TRBV7-9 and TRBJ1-2, the full variable domain reads DTGVSQNPRHKITKRGQNVTFRCDPISEHNRLYWYRQTLGQGPEFLTYFQNEAQLEKSRLLSDRFSAERPKGSFSTLEIQRTEQGDSAMYLCASSLGLTGRDYGYTFGSGTRLTVV.

The gene calls are TRBV19 and TRBJ1-5; D ambiguous. Trimming shortened V by 7 bases and J by 9 bases, and 16 bases separated the two germline ends. Germline CDR1 LNHDA, CDR2 SQIVND (reference sequence). The CDR3 is 13 residues long. The CDR3 DNA sequence: TGTGCCAGTACTACGGGCCCCGGGAGGCCCCAGCATTTT. It encodes CASTTGPGRPQHF.

The chain is built from TRBV7-2 and TRBJ2-7; 7 bases agree with TRBD1. CDR1 is SGHTA and CDR2 is FQGNSA in the germline V gene. After removal of 1 base from V and 4 bases from J, the junction contained 10 bases not matched to a gene. The length of the CDR3 is 16 residues. The CDR3: CASSLGVRRGPYEQYF. The CDR3 region has the DNA TGTGCCAGCAGCTTAGGAGTGCGTAGGGGGCCTTACGAGCAGTACTTC.

This rearrangement joins TRBV12-5 to TRBJ2-1, with 7 bases aligning to TRBD1. Germline V lookup: CDR1 LGHNT, CDR2 FRNRAP. Unmatched junction bases numbered 5, after V lost 2 bases and J lost 4 bases. The CDR3 spans 15 residues. The CDR3, as DNA: TGTGCTAGTGGTTTGTACCCGACAGGGTACAATGAGCAGTTCTTC. Residues: CASGLYPTGYNEQFF.

In its sample, this clone was seen once. Here the CDR3 reads CASSQDPSATSSYEQYF. CDR3 nucleotides: TGCGCCAGCAGCCAAGATCCAAGCGCTACGAGCTCCTACGAGCAGTACTTC. The rearrangement uses TRBV4-3 and TRBJ2-7; D is unresolved. V shed 0 bases and J shed 0 bases, with 15 bases lying between them. CDR3 length: 17 residues. Germline loops: CDR1 LGHNA, CDR2 YSLEER.

This clone is a singleton in its sample. The J gene is TRBJ2-5, the V gene TRBV15; TRBD1 might be the D (6 bases). The CDR3 contains 16 residues. Trimming removed 0 bases at V and 2 bases at J, with 13 bases between. The germline V gene has CDR1 LNHNV and CDR2 YYDKDF (reference sequence). For the CDR3, the DNA is TGTGCCACCAGCAGAGACGCCGGGACACAGCAAGAGACCCAGTACTTC. Translating it yields CATSRDAGTQQETQYF.

Only a few counts were recorded for this clone. The CDR3: CASSPRASGRGGDNEQFF. The CDR3 DNA sequence: TGTGCCAGCTCACCCCGGGCTAGCGGGAGAGGAGGGGACAATGAGCAGTTCTTC. The chain recombines TRBV18 with TRBJ2-1; TRBD2 matches at 10 bases. This CDR3 is 18 amino acids long. CDR1 is KGHSH and CDR2 is LQKENI in the germline V gene. V lost 3 bases and J lost 5; bases outside the gene matches: 13.

This chain's CDR3 is CASSLQGAYGYTF. The CDR3 DNA reads TGTGCCAGCAGCCTCCAGGGGGCGTATGGCTACACCTTC. V and J are TRBV7-3 and TRBJ1-2; 8 bases line up with TRBD1. The germline V gene encodes CDR1 SGHTA and CDR2 FQGTGA. The V segment lost 5 bases and the J segment 5 bases; nucleotides outside the gene matches: 4. CDR3 length: 13 amino acids.

This clone was seen a few times. This chain joins TRBV4-1 and TRBJ2-2, with TRBD1 as a possible D gene (6 bases). Germline assignment: CDR1 MGHRA and CDR2 YSYEKL. V lost 1 base and J lost 1, with 13 bases in between. The CDR3 is 17 residues long. The CDR3 DNA reads TGCGCCAGCAGCCAAGGTGTGATACAGGGGAACACCGGGGAGCTGTTTTTT. Residues: CASSQGVIQGNTGELFF.

This chain's CDR3 is CASSEVQKNIQYF. The CDR3 bases are TGTGCCAGCAGTGAAGTACAGAAAAACATTCAGTACTTC. V usage is TRBV6-1 and J usage is TRBJ2-4; no clear D. The CDR3 contains 13 residues. The V and J ends lost 1 base and 4 bases respectively, with 5 bases between them. The V gene's germline CDR1 is MNHNS and CDR2 SASEGT.